The rows below give T cell receptor beta chains drawn from one sample of a study of identical twins. TCRdb reanalysed the 5' RACE reads using MiXCR and keeps one entry per CDR3 protein. The table has fewer than 800,000 distinct CDR3 sequences, about 7.1% seen once; the top ten hold less than 2%. The sample was also reused in another study, on yellow fever vaccine responses in identical twins.

The specimen was PBMCs. Source of these receptors: a woman younger than 35 in good health. Both conserved end residues are part of each CDR3. Fields, in order: J gene, V gene, clone size, D gene, CDR3 protein, CDR3 DNA. A D gene is named only where the DNA matches it firmly. Size is stated for part of the rows, as once, few or many counts, or as a class when the clone is expanded.

TRBJ2-3 | TRBV5-6 | . | TRBD2 | CASSGGLAGGLDTQYF | TGTGCCAGCAGCGGTGGACTAGCGGGGGGGCTCGATACGCAGTATTTT
TRBJ1-4 | TRBV20-1 | many | . | CSARGLLDEKLFF | TGCAGTGCTAGAGGTTTACTAGATGAAAAACTGTTTTTT
TRBJ1-5 | TRBV25-1 | many | TRBD1 | CASGQGMQPQHF | TGTGCCAGCGGACAGGGGATGCAGCCCCAGCATTTT
TRBJ2-7 | TRBV25-1 | few | . | CASTRQDHEQYF | TGTGCCAGCACAAGACAGGACCACGAGCAGTACTTC
TRBJ1-1 | TRBV7-9 | many | . | CASSLAQAMNTEAFF | TGTGCCAGCAGCTTAGCTCAGGCAATGAACACTGAAGCTTTCTTT
TRBJ2-5 | TRBV4-1 | few | TRBD1 | CASSQDRTGTVQETQYF | TGCGCCAGCAGCCAAGATCGAACCGGGACAGTCCAAGAGACCCAGTACTTC
TRBJ2-3 | TRBV7-9 | . | . | CASSSEWGTSTDTQYF | TGTGCCAGCAGCTCAGAGTGGGGGACTTCCACAGATACGCAGTATTTT
TRBJ1-4 | TRBV5-6 | few | . | CASSPVQGGKLFF | TGTGCCAGCAGCCCGGTCCAGGGAGGAAAACTGTTTTTT
TRBJ2-6 | TRBV7-9 | . | . | CASSSTDSGANVLTF | TGTGCCAGCAGCTCCACAGACTCTGGGGCCAACGTCCTGACTTTC
TRBJ2-5 | TRBV28 | many | TRBD2 | CASSFRTSGRALETQYF | TGTGCCAGCAGTTTCAGGACTAGCGGGAGGGCCCTAGAGACCCAGTACTTC
TRBJ1-1 | TRBV10-3 | . | . | CAISESQIVGYEAFF | TGTGCCATCAGTGAGTCGCAGATCGTGGGCTATGAAGCTTTCTTT
TRBJ2-3 | TRBV20-1 | . | . | CSARELAASTDTQYF | TGCAGTGCTAGAGAATTAGCTGCTAGCACAGATACGCAGTATTTT
TRBJ2-1 | TRBV29-1 | many | TRBD1 | CSVDGTGGSEQFF | TGCAGCGTCGACGGGACAGGGGGGAGTGAGCAGTTCTTC
TRBJ2-6 | TRBV20-1 | few | . | CSARDQRTAGISGANVLTF | TGCAGTGCTAGAGATCAGAGGACGGCGGGAATCTCTGGGGCCAACGTCCTGACTTTC
TRBJ2-3 | TRBV24-1 | few | TRBD2 | CATSEPSGRGSNTQYF | TGTGCCACCAGTGAACCCAGCGGGAGGGGTTCGAATACGCAGTATTTT
TRBJ2-4 | TRBV20-1 | few | TRBD1 | CSARRGQGSRYF | TGCAGTGCCAGACGGGGACAGGGTAGTCGGTACTTC
TRBJ1-6 | TRBV6-2/TRBV6-3 | many | TRBD1 | CASSTPDADRFYNSPLHF | TGTGCCAGCAGTACGCCTGATGCGGACAGGTTTTATAATTCACCCCTCCACTTT
TRBJ1-1 | TRBV10-2 | few | TRBD1 | CASSADRGLMNTEAFF | TGCGCCAGCAGTGCGGACAGGGGGCTCATGAACACTGAAGCTTTCTTT
TRBJ2-7 | TRBV3-1 | . | TRBD1 | CASSQVMGTGAYEQYF | TGTGCCAGCAGCCAAGTCATGGGGACAGGGGCATACGAGCAGTACTTC
TRBJ1-6 | TRBV5-1 | . | . | CASSWDIGHNSPLHF | TGCGCCAGCAGCTGGGACATAGGGCACAATTCACCCCTCCACTTT
TRBJ2-7 | TRBV11-1 | . | TRBD2 | CASSYTSGSVNEQYF | TGTGCCAGCAGCTACACAAGCGGGAGTGTAAACGAGCAGTACTTC
TRBJ2-7 | TRBV5-1 | few | . | CASSPPTSVGEQYF | TGCGCCAGCAGCCCCCCCACTAGTGTGGGGGAGCAGTACTTC
TRBJ2-5 | TRBV4-1 | few | . | CASSQGVEQETQYF | TGCGCCAGCAGCCAGGGGGTTGAGCAAGAGACCCAGTACTTC
TRBJ2-5 | TRBV29-1 | few | TRBD1 | CSVQGAGETQYF | TGCAGCGTTCAGGGGGCCGGGGAGACCCAGTACTTC
TRBJ2-1 | TRBV12-3/TRBV12-4 | few | . | CASSRGGTPSYNEQFF | TGTGCCAGCAGTAGGGGCGGGACACCCTCCTACAATGAGCAGTTCTTC
TRBJ1-2 | TRBV2 | . | TRBD1 | CARTDRVMGYTF | TGTGCCAGAACAGACAGGGTGATGGGCTACACCTTC
TRBJ2-1 | TRBV24-1 | many | . | CATSGGRGHYNEQFF | TGTGCCACCAGTGGTGGAAGGGGACACTACAATGAGCAGTTCTTC
TRBJ2-4 | TRBV11-2 | . | TRBD1 | CASSLGQGATTKNIQYF | TGTGCCAGCAGCTTAGGTCAGGGGGCTACAACGAAAAACATTCAGTACTTC
TRBJ2-1 | TRBV18 | . | TRBD2 | CASSPTYSGSYEQFF | TGTGCCAGCTCACCAACCTATAGCGGGAGCTATGAGCAGTTCTTC
TRBJ2-2 | TRBV7-2 | few | TRBD2 | CASSQLAGGPFTGELFF | TGTGCCAGCAGCCAACTAGCGGGGGGGCCGTTCACCGGGGAGCTGTTTTTT
TRBJ2-3 | TRBV20-1 | . | . | CSGAESLTDTQYF | TGCAGTGGGGCGGAATCCCTCACAGATACGCAGTATTTT
TRBJ1-2 | TRBV29-1 | many | TRBD1 | CSVVPGQSYGYTF | TGCAGCGTTGTCCCGGGACAGTCCTATGGCTACACCTTC
TRBJ1-1 | TRBV5-1 | many | TRBD1 | CASSLTAGGVGGTEAFF | TGCGCCAGCAGCTTGACCGCAGGGGGCGTGGGAGGCACTGAAGCTTTCTTT
TRBJ2-1 | TRBV27 | . | TRBD2 | CASSLTSGRMYEQFF | TGTGCCAGCAGTTTGACTAGCGGGAGAATGTATGAGCAGTTCTTC
TRBJ2-5 | TRBV6-5 | few | . | CASSYSSQTGLETQYF | TGTGCCAGCAGTTACTCGAGCCAGACAGGTCTGGAGACCCAGTACTTC
TRBJ1-1 | TRBV5-1 | . | . | CASSSGGGWTEAFF | TGCGCCAGCAGCTCTGGTGGGGGGTGGACTGAAGCTTTCTTT
TRBJ2-3 | TRBV15 | many | . | CATSRKKTGQRTDTQYF | TGTGCCACCAGCAGAAAAAAGACGGGCCAGCGCACAGATACGCAGTATTTT
TRBJ2-1 | TRBV2 | . | TRBD1 | CAITGGGHSYNEQFF | TGTGCCATTACAGGGGGCGGTCACTCCTACAATGAGCAGTTCTTC
TRBJ2-7 | TRBV20-1 | few | TRBD2 | CSAHLLAGFYEQYF | TGCAGTGCCCACCTACTAGCGGGATTTTACGAGCAGTACTTC
TRBJ1-4 | TRBV24-1 | . | . | CATSDFSGNPTNEKLFF | TGTGCCACCAGTGATTTCTCGGGGAACCCAACTAATGAAAAACTGTTTTTT
TRBJ2-5 | TRBV20-1 | few | . | CSAAGAVVETQYF | TGCAGTGCTGCAGGGGCCGTCGTGGAGACCCAGTACTTC
TRBJ2-5 | TRBV2 | many | TRBD1 | CASSNNRGETQYF | TGTGCCAGCAGTAACAACAGGGGTGAGACCCAGTACTTC